A single sample is the source of the 30 T cell receptor beta chains below, sequenced in a study of PD-L1 blockade in urothelial cancer. Time point given: pretreatment peripheral blood. Repertoires were generated with immunoSEQ multiplex PCR, while TCRdb's copy carries only in-frame clones and drops some. The sample contains fewer than 50,000 clones, 60% to 85% of which appear only once. The material sequenced was PBMCs, taken around atezolizumab (anti-PD-L1) treatment. The receptors were sampled from a man aged 65 to 79 with urothelial cancer.

The chain recombines TRBV7-2 with TRBJ2-2, with a tentative D call TRBD2 (5 bases). Germline V gene sequence: CDR1 SGHTA, CDR2 FQGNSA. V lost 2 bases, J lost 6 bases, and 10 bases lay in between. This CDR3 spans 14 amino acids. CDR3 protein: CASSLSLEAGELFF. CDR3 bases: TGTGCCAGCAGCTTATCACTAGAGGCCGGGGAGCTGTTTTTT.

CDR3 protein: CASTGGGRPNQPQHF. The CDR3 nucleotides read TGTGCCAGTACCGGAGGGGGCCGACCTAATCAGCCCCAGCATTTT. The genes are TRBV19 and TRBJ1-5; 7 bases agree with TRBD1. CDR3 length equals 15 residues. Germline trimming cut 7 bases from V and 4 bases from J; bases unmatched to any gene: 10. Germline V lookup: CDR1 LNHDA, CDR2 SQIVND (reference sequence). Full variable domain (rest looked up from reference TRBV19 and TRBJ1-5): DGGITQSPKYLFRKEGQNVTLSCEQNLNHDAMYWYRQDPGQGLRLIYYSQIVNDFQKGDIAEGYSVSREKKESFPLTVTSAQKNPTAFYLCASTGGGRPNQPQHFGDGTRLSIL.

This clone was counted once. The chain carries TRBV7-9 and TRBJ1-5; D perhaps matches TRBD1 (6 bases). The CDR3 is 16 residues long. V was trimmed by 1 base and J by 5 bases, leaving 15 bases between them. CDR1 SEHNR and CDR2 FQNEAQ come from the germline V gene (reference sequence). DNA of the CDR3: TGTGCCAGCAGCTTAGAGAGTGTAGGGGGGGATCAGCCCCAGCATTTT. Its translation is CASSLESVGGDQPQHF.

J is TRBJ1-4 and V is TRBV5-1; TRBD1 matches 8 bases. CDR1 and CDR2 (germline): SGHRS, YFSETQ. V shed 0 bases, J shed 8 bases, and the junction held 6 bases outside the gene matches. This CDR3 has 15 amino acids. CDR3 residues: CASSLVGRGQEKLFF. As DNA, the CDR3 is TGCGCCAGCAGCTTGGTCGGCAGGGGGCAGGAAAAACTGTTTTTT.

The chain recombines TRBV7-9 with TRBJ1-3; D remains ambiguous. V was clipped by 5 bases and J by 0 bases, with 8 bases between them. CDR1 SEHNR and CDR2 FQNEAQ come from the germline V gene (reference sequence). There are 14 residues in the CDR3. The CDR3 region is CASSRVRSGNTIYF. The CDR3 DNA follows: TGTGCCAGCAGCCGGGTCCGCTCTGGAAACACCATATATTTT.

V usage is TRBV12-5 and J usage is TRBJ1-1, with D maybe TRBD1 (6 bases). Trimming cost V 1 base and J 0 bases, with 12 bases left between them. Per germline, CDR1 LGHNT and CDR2 FRNRAP. The CDR3 runs 16 residues. In nucleotides, the CDR3 is TGTGCTAGTGGTTTGGCCAGGACAGCTATGAACACTGAAGCTTTCTTT. This codes for CASGLARTAMNTEAFF.

The CDR3 protein is CASSLWGRTGQETQYF. The DNA of the CDR3 is TGTGCCAGCAGTTTATGGGGGCGGACAGGTCAAGAGACCCAGTACTTC. V and J are TRBV27 and TRBJ2-5; TRBD1 agrees at 7 bases. The CDR3 loop spans 16 amino acids. Germline values: CDR1 MNHEY, CDR2 SMNVEV (reference sequence). Trimming at V came to 1 base and at J to 2 bases, leaving 7 bases not matched to a gene.

This clone was picked up one time. The chain employs TRBV28 and TRBJ1-4; possibly TRBD1 for D (6 bases). There are 15 residues in the CDR3. V gave up 4 bases and J gave up 6 bases, with 15 bases separating them. Germline V gives CDR1 MDHEN, CDR2 SYDVKM. The CDR3 DNA is TGTGCCAGCAGTTCGACTCAGGGGTGGTATGAAAAACTGTTTTTT. It specifies CASSSTQGWYEKLFF. Together with reference TRBV28 and TRBJ1-4, the CDR3 gives the full variable domain: DVKVTQSSRYLVKRTGEKVFLECVQDMDHENMFWYRQDPGLGLRLIYFSYDVKMKEKGDIPEGYSVSREKKERFSLILESASTNQTSMYLCASSSTQGWYEKLFFGSGTQLSVL.

The CDR3: CASSRRQQGDTQYF. For the CDR3, the DNA is TGTGCCAGCAGCCGTCGACAGCAGGGAGATACGCAGTATTTT. The J gene is TRBJ2-3, the V gene TRBV14; perhaps TRBD1 as D (5 bases). V was shortened by 4 bases and J by 5 bases, with 13 bases between the two germline ends. Per the germline V gene, CDR1 is SGHDN and CDR2 is FVKESK. The CDR3 has 14 residues.

Remarks on this clone: At the DNA level, this CDR3 is encoded by other sequences in the same sample as well. The rearrangement links TRBV5-1 to TRBJ2-1, with D unclear. Germline CDR1 and CDR2: SGHRS and YFSETQ. The CDR3 extends over 15 amino acids. Trimming left V 3 bases short and J 0 bases short, with 10 bases between. The CDR3 loop is CASSSSTSSYNEQFF. As DNA, the CDR3 is TGCGCCAGCAGCTCGTCAACTTCCTCCTACAATGAGCAGTTCTTC.

There are a few counts of this clone. The genes are TRBV10-2 and TRBJ2-1; 14 nucleotides line up with TRBD2. The germline gives CDR1 WSHSY, CDR2 SAAADI. This CDR3 contains 21 residues. Trimming removed 6 bases from V and 0 bases from J; junction bases left unmatched: 16. The CDR3 DNA sequence: TGCGCCAGCAGGCCCACTCCGGGACTAGCGGGAGAGGGCGGCTCCTACAATGAGCAGTTCTTC. It yields the protein CASRPTPGLAGEGGSYNEQFF.

The chain couples TRBV11-2 to TRBJ1-4, with D uncertain. The V gene lost 1 base and the J gene lost 7 bases, with 13 bases spanning the gap. Germline CDR1 SGHAT, CDR2 FQNNGV. CDR3 length equals 15 residues. The CDR3 nucleotides read TGTGCCAGCAGCTTAGGAGGGTTGGAAAGTGAAAAACTGTTTTTT. This codes for CASSLGGLESEKLFF.

This clone was observed a handful of times. This chain joins TRBV9 and TRBJ2-7; 8 bases match TRBD1. J was trimmed by 6 bases and V by 1 base; bases with no gene match: 6. The CDR3 sequence is 14 residues long. The germline CDR1 and CDR2 sequences are SGDLS and YYNGEE. The CDR3 nucleotides read TGTGCCAGCAGCGTACTGACAGGGGAAGGCGAGCAGTACTTC. Residues: CASSVLTGEGEQYF.

The CDR3 loop reads CASSDRTSGRAGTDTQYF. Written as DNA, the CDR3 is TGTGCCAGCAGTGATCGGACTAGCGGGAGGGCCGGCACAGATACGCAGTATTTT. The rearrangement joins TRBV27 to TRBJ2-3, with 15 bases matching TRBD2. Losses at the gene ends were 5 bases for V and 1 base for J; bases not matched to a gene: 7. CDR1 and CDR2 from the germline V gene are MNHEY and SMNVEV (reference sequence). This CDR3 region has 18 residues.

This clone showed up just once. The chain couples TRBV30 to TRBJ2-2, with 8 bases that match TRBD2. CDR3 length: 15 residues. V was pared by 2 bases and J by 6 bases, with 8 bases of the junction left unmatched. CDR1 is GTSNPN and CDR2 is SVGIG in the germline V gene (reference sequence). In nucleotides, the CDR3 is TGTGCCTGGAGTCCAAACTTAGCGGGATCCGGGGAGCTGTTTTTT. This encodes CAWSPNLAGSGELFF. Supplemented by reference TRBV30 and TRBJ2-2, the full variable domain reads SQTIHQWPATLVQPVGSPLSLECTVEGTSNPNLYWYRQAAGRGLQLLFYSVGIGQISSEVPQNLSASRPQDRQFILSSKKLLLSDSGFYLCAWSPNLAGSGELFFGEGSRLTVL.

The J gene is TRBJ2-7, the V gene TRBV6-4, with 8 bases that match TRBD2. The germline CDR1 and CDR2 sequences are MRHNA and SNTAGT. CDR3 length: 14 amino acids. The V gene end was trimmed by 3 bases and the J gene end by 2 bases; junction bases not matched to a gene: 3. CDR3 loop: CASSEGAGAYEQYF. In DNA, the CDR3 is TGTGCCAGCAGTGAAGGAGCGGGGGCCTACGAGCAGTACTTC.

The chain's CDR3 is CAISESARADTQYF. The CDR3 DNA reads as TGTGCCATCAGTGAGTCTGCCCGGGCAGATACGCAGTATTTT. The chain is built from TRBV10-3 and TRBJ2-3; D is undetermined. Trimming shortened V by 0 bases and J by 4 bases, and 8 bases separated the two germline ends. CDR3 length: 14 amino acids. Germline V CDR1 and CDR2: ENHRY, SYGVKD.

This clone appeared a single time. The gene calls are TRBV10-3 and TRBJ2-5, with a weak D call TRBD2 (6 bases). V was shortened by 6 bases and J by 7 bases, with 15 bases between the two germline ends. The CDR3 sequence is 13 residues long. Germline values: CDR1 ENHRY, CDR2 SYGVKD. CDR3 sequence (DNA): TGTGCCATCAGCCCAGGGACTCTATGGACCCAGTACTTC. Translated: CAISPGTLWTQYF.

CDR3: CASISSSGANVLTF. CDR3 in DNA: TGTGCCAGCATATCGAGCTCTGGGGCCAACGTCCTGACTTTC. The V call is TRBV2, the J call TRBJ2-6; D call uncertain. This CDR3 has 14 residues. Deletions cut 7 bases from V and 0 bases from J, with 7 bases between. From germline, CDR1 is SNHLY and CDR2 FYNNEI.

Comment on this clone: Its ends do not fully match the called genes, so a read error is possible. This rearrangement joins TRBV15 to TRBJ2-7; D gene ambiguous. The CDR3 is made up of 11 amino acids. Germline assignment: CDR1 LNHNV and CDR2 YYDKDF (reference sequence). CDR3 sequence: CATSFENPNDF. Written as DNA, the CDR3 is TGTGCCACCAGCTTCGAGAATCCTAACGACTTC.

The J gene is TRBJ2-5, the V gene TRBV5-1; 11 positions match TRBD2. CDR1 and CDR2 (germline): SGHRS, YFSETQ. The ends lost 1 base at V and 4 bases at J; junction bases unmatched: 9. The CDR3 extends over 17 amino acids. CDR3 nucleotide sequence: TGCGCCAGCAGCTTGACTAGCGGGAGCCGAGGTGGAGAGACCCAGTACTTC. It codes for CASSLTSGSRGGETQYF.

This clone was seen once. V and J are TRBV19 and TRBJ2-7; possibly TRBD1 for D (6 bases). V lost 1 base and J 1 base, leaving 11 bases between the germline ends. Germline CDR1 is LNHDA and CDR2 is SQIVND (reference sequence). CDR3 size: 15 residues. This CDR3 is CASSIGIGQSYEQYF. The CDR3 DNA reads TGTGCCAGTAGTATAGGGATAGGACAGTCCTACGAGCAGTACTTC.

This sequence joins TRBV29-1 and TRBJ1-4, with D uncertain. The V gene's germline CDR1 is SQVTM and CDR2 ANQGSEA. With 7 bases removed from V and 5 bases from J, the gap between germline ends came to 17 bases. The CDR3 spans 14 residues. CDR3 in amino acids: CSAASNAGNEKLFF. The CDR3 DNA is TGCAGCGCTGCTAGCAACGCCGGAAATGAAAAACTGTTTTTT.

The chain is built from TRBV4-1 and TRBJ2-3, with D possibly TRBD2 on 6 matching bases. From germline, CDR1 is MGHRA and CDR2 YSYEKL. V lost 4 bases, J lost 0 bases, and 23 bases lay in between. The length of the CDR3 is 19 residues. CDR3 in amino acids: CASSPRTRLLSGSTDTQYF. CDR3 bases: TGCGCCAGCAGCCCCCGGACAAGACTTCTGAGCGGGAGCACAGATACGCAGTATTTT.

The rearrangement joins TRBV7-6 to TRBJ1-1; D may be TRBD1 (6 bases). In germline, CDR1 is SGHVS, CDR2 FNYEAQ. The CDR3 has 12 residues. V gave up 1 base and J gave up 8 bases, with 8 bases separating them. In nucleotides, the CDR3 is TGTGCCAGCAGCTTAGTAACAGGGGAAGCTTTCTTT. It is translated as CASSLVTGEAFF.

The chain employs TRBV4-1 and TRBJ1-4; no clear D. V gave up 1 base and J gave up 7 bases, with 10 bases separating them. The CDR3 spans 14 residues. CDR1 MGHRA and CDR2 YSYEKL come from the germline V gene. The CDR3 is CASSQGEGGEKLFF. The CDR3 nucleotides read TGCGCCAGCAGCCAAGGTGAGGGAGGTGAAAAACTGTTTTTT.

V and J are TRBV10-3 and TRBJ2-7, with D tentatively TRBD2 (6 bases). Trimming removed 2 bases from V and 6 bases from J, with 20 bases in between. The CDR3 is 16 residues long. The germline V gene has CDR1 ENHRY and CDR2 SYGVKD. The CDR3 loop reads CAISEGSMGGLAEQYF. The CDR3 nucleotides are TGTGCCATCAGTGAGGGGAGTATGGGAGGTCTCGCCGAGCAGTACTTC.

The V gene is TRBV11-1, the J gene TRBJ2-5, with 7 positions matching TRBD1. There are 14 residues in the CDR3. V lost 5 bases and J lost 2; bases outside the gene matches: 5. CDR1 SGHAT and CDR2 FQDESV come from the germline V gene (reference sequence). CDR3 protein: CASSLGTEQETQYF. CDR3 nucleotide sequence: TGTGCCAGCAGCCTTGGGACAGAACAAGAGACCCAGTACTTC.

This clone occurred a few times. CDR3 protein: CASSLSGMVNTEAFF. The CDR3 bases are TGCGCCAGCAGCTTGTCAGGGATGGTCAACACTGAAGCTTTCTTT. The rearrangement uses TRBV5-1 and TRBJ1-1, with D perhaps TRBD1 (5 bases). V lost 1 base and J lost 2, with 12 bases in between. This CDR3 region has 15 residues. The germline gives CDR1 SGHRS, CDR2 YFSETQ.

V is TRBV7-8 and J is TRBJ2-2, with unresolved D. Per germline, CDR1 SGHVS and CDR2 FQNEAQ. Trimming cost V 4 bases and J 1 base, with 10 bases left between them. CDR3 length: 15 amino acids. CDR3 in DNA: TGTGCCAGCAGCTACGCGTTGCTGAACACCGGGGAGCTGTTTTTT. It encodes CASSYALLNTGELFF.